The clone carrying this T cell receptor beta chain was counted many times. The antigen remains undetermined. Original methodology: A per-sample median of 95,638 TCRs was observed, with counts ranging from about 23,224 to 690,600. TCRdb used MiXCR to reprocess the RACE reads, holding one entry per CDR3 protein. What appears here as the V and J calls and clone size reflects TCRdb's work, not the paper's. The data show tens of thousands of distinct CDR3 sequences, approximately 12% seen once. Germline-derived CDR1 and CDR2 are KGHSH and LQKENI. V was pared by 4 bases and J by 1 base, with 7 bases of the junction left unmatched. This CDR3 has 16 amino acids. Time point reported: patch test 3, about 24 weeks after DPC sensitization. This sample's treatment: therapeutic diphenylcyclopropenone sensitization with weekly scalp DPC. The data belong to a study of human T cells and chemical hapten exposure. On the study more broadly: Patients had diphenylcyclopropenone applied to the scalp weekly throughout the approximately 25-week study.

Study findings and constraints: Large CDR3 similarity clusters arose significantly more often from expanded TCRs than from controls.

The V call is TRBV18, the J call TRBJ1-5; 7 nucleotides match TRBD1. The clonotype was recovered from a woman between 45 and 60 years old with alopecia areata. Some clones in this sample may be carry-over from other donors' samples. Sequencing used whole blood, obtained in connection with sensitization to the hapten diphenylcyclopropenone (DPC). The CDR3 here is CASSHGQAGSNQPQHF. In DNA, the CDR3 is TGTGCCAGCTCACACGGACAGGCGGGAAGCAATCAGCCCCAGCATTTT.